These 25 T cell receptor beta chains came from one sample sequenced in a study of shared clonotypes between healthy human individuals. TCRdb's table, derived via immunoSEQ multiplex PCR, lists solely in-frame clones and lacks some. The repertoire holds some 2,500,000 clones, with more than 85% as singletons. Sequencing was done on a sample of naive CD4+ T cells from PBMCs. Subset noted: CD45RA+ positively selected. Receptors were obtained from a man younger than 35 in good health. Some clones in this sample may be carry-over from other donors' samples.

Here the CDR3 reads CASSFPSGRSTGELFF. DNA of the CDR3: TGTGCCAGCAGCTTCCCCAGCGGGAGATCTACCGGGGAGCTGTTTTTT. V gene TRBV11-2 combines with J gene TRBJ2-2; 8 positions agree with TRBD2. V trimming: 3 bases; J trimming: 5 bases; junction bases outside the gene matches: 8. Per the germline V gene, CDR1 is SGHAT and CDR2 is FQNNGV. The CDR3 covers 16 residues.

The CDR3 is CASSLADRVHGYTF. CDR3 sequence (DNA): TGTGCCAGCAGCTTGGCTGACAGGGTACATGGCTACACCTTC. The chain links TRBV5-8 to TRBJ1-2; 7 bases agree with TRBD1. The J segment lost 6 bases and the V segment lost 0 bases, leaving 5 bases of the junction unmatched. The CDR3 consists of 14 residues. The germline V gene encodes CDR1 SGHTS and CDR2 YDEGEE.

The chain has TRBV27 and TRBJ1-3, with unresolved D. The CDR3 covers 15 residues. Germline-derived CDR1 and CDR2 are MNHEY and SMNVEV (reference sequence). V lost 6 bases and J lost 0, with 12 bases in between. The CDR3 sequence is CASSPRATSGNTIYF. The CDR3 bases are TGTGCCAGCAGCCCCCGAGCCACCTCTGGAAACACCATATATTTT.

This chain links TRBV7-2 with TRBJ1-1; the D gene is possibly TRBD1 (5 bases). This CDR3 region has 15 residues. Trimming cost V 1 base and J 5 bases, with 14 bases left between them. CDR1 is SGHTA, CDR2 FQGNSA, per germline. The CDR3 protein is CASSLVGDRQTEAFF. In DNA form, the CDR3 reads TGTGCCAGCAGCTTAGTTGGGGACCGACAGACTGAAGCTTTCTTT.

About this clone: Other DNA sequences in this sample translate to the same CDR3. CDR3 sequence reads: CASSPQETQYF. The CDR3 nucleotides are TGTGCCAGCAGTCCGCAGGAGACCCAGTACTTC. This chain links TRBV2 with TRBJ2-5; D ambiguous. The germline V and J ends were trimmed by 5 bases and 5 bases, with 6 bases remaining between them. This CDR3 region has 11 residues. The germline gives CDR1 SNHLY, CDR2 FYNNEI.

The chain links TRBV12-5 to TRBJ2-2, with 7 bases that match TRBD1. CDR1 LGHNT and CDR2 FRNRAP come from the germline V gene. V lost 1 base to trimming and J lost 3 bases; unmatched junction nucleotides: 8. This CDR3 is 17 amino acids long. The CDR3 DNA reads TGTGCTAGTGGTTTGGGGAGAGACAGGGTCTACACCGGGGAGCTGTTTTTT. Translated: CASGLGRDRVYTGELFF.

J is TRBJ2-7 and V is TRBV2; D could derive from TRBD1 or TRBD2 (7 bases each). CDR1 and CDR2 from the germline V gene are SNHLY and FYNNEI. CDR3 size: 15 residues. V lost 6 bases and J 3 bases, leaving 18 bases between the germline ends. The CDR3 is CASRGGGRTYYEQYF. In DNA, the CDR3 is TGTGCCAGCAGGGGAGGGGGCAGGACTTACTACGAGCAGTACTTC.

The V gene is TRBV7-8, the J gene TRBJ2-3, with a possible D match to TRBD2 (5 bases). Trimming removed 3 bases at V and 2 bases at J, with 12 bases between. The germline V gene has CDR1 SGHVS and CDR2 FQNEAQ. The CDR3 sequence is 15 residues long. CDR3 in amino acids: CASSLPGTYTDTQYF. The CDR3 DNA reads TGTGCCAGCAGCTTGCCGGGAACTTACACAGATACGCAGTATTTT. The whole variable domain, remainder taken from reference TRBV7-8 and TRBJ2-3, is GAGVSQSPRYKVAKRGQDVALRCDPISGHVSLFWYQQALGQGPEFLTYFQNEAQLDKSGLPSDRFFAERPEGSVSTLKIQRTQQEDSAVYLCASSLPGTYTDTQYFGPGTRLTVL.

The chain couples TRBV5-1 to TRBJ2-1; D is uncertain. The CDR3 is 15 residues long. V shed 6 bases and J shed 6 bases, with 19 bases lying between them. CDR1 and CDR2 from the germline V gene are SGHRS and YFSETQ. The CDR3 DNA reads as TGCGCCAGCACCCCACTCATCCAGCATGGCAATGAGCAGTTCTTC. Amino acids: CASTPLIQHGNEQFF.

This clone appeared a single time. This CDR3 is also generated by other DNA sequences in the sample. The CDR3 coding sequence is TGCGCCAGCAGCTTGAGGGAGTACAATGAGCAGTTCTTC. Amino acid sequence: CASSLREYNEQFF. The rearrangement uses TRBV5-1 and TRBJ2-1; tentatively, D is TRBD2 (5 bases). With 1 base removed from V and 4 bases from J, the gap between germline ends came to 6 bases. CDR3 size: 13 residues. The germline CDR1 and CDR2 sequences are SGHRS and YFSETQ.

The CDR3 sequence is CASGGDTEAFF. DNA of the CDR3: TGTGCCTCCGGAGGGGACACTGAAGCTTTCTTT. V and J are TRBV30 and TRBJ1-1, with D maybe TRBD1 (5 bases). The CDR3 runs to 11 residues. Trimming took 7 bases from V and 3 from J, leaving 9 bases between them. The germline gives CDR1 GTSNPN, CDR2 SVGIG (reference sequence).

V usage is TRBV5-6 and J usage is TRBJ1-3; no definite D call. Germline V gives CDR1 SGHDT, CDR2 YYEEEE. There are 16 residues in the CDR3. Trimming shortened V by 2 bases and J by 0 bases, and 12 bases separated the two germline ends. CDR3 region: CASSFGVGNSGNTIYF. The CDR3 DNA sequence: TGTGCCAGCAGCTTTGGGGTGGGAAACTCTGGAAACACCATATATTTT.

This chain uses TRBV30 with TRBJ1-4, with a tentative D call TRBD1 (5 bases). The CDR3 extends over 18 amino acids. V lost 3 bases to trimming and J lost 5 bases, with 25 bases between them. CDR1 and CDR2 (germline): GTSNPN, SVGIG (reference sequence). The CDR3 region is CAWSNLAYRQSENEKLFF. CDR3 sequence (DNA): TGTGCCTGGAGCAACCTCGCTTACCGACAGTCGGAAAATGAAAAACTGTTTTTT.

The V call is TRBV19, the J call TRBJ1-2; 10 bases agree with TRBD1. In germline, CDR1 is LNHDA, CDR2 SQIVND (reference sequence). CDR3 size: 17 residues. J lost 4 bases, V lost 5 bases, and 13 bases had no gene match. The CDR3 coding sequence is TGTGCCAGTAGTGTGCGACAGGGGGCAGAGGATAGCTATGGCTACACCTTC. Its protein product is CASSVRQGAEDSYGYTF.

Written as DNA, the CDR3 is TGTGCCAGCAGCCCACTTCGCAACGAGCAGTACTTC. This translates into CASSPLRNEQYF. The rearrangement joins TRBV5-8 to TRBJ2-7; D unresolved. V was trimmed by 4 bases and J by 5 bases, leaving 10 bases between them. The CDR3 is made up of 12 amino acids. Germline CDR1 is SGHTS and CDR2 is YDEGEE. The whole variable domain, filled in from reference TRBV5-8 and TRBJ2-7, reads EAGVTQSPTHLIKTRGQQATLRCSPISGHTSVYWYQQALGLGLQFLLWYDEGEERNRGNFPPRFSGRQFPNYSSELNVNALELEDSALYLCASSPLRNEQYFGPGTRLTVT.

The chain carries TRBV27 and TRBJ1-4, with 11 bases matching TRBD1. Germline lookup yields CDR1 MNHEY and CDR2 SMNVEV (reference sequence). J was trimmed by 8 bases and V by 4 bases; bases with no gene match: 9. The CDR3 covers 16 residues. CDR3 nucleotide sequence: TGTGCCAGCAGTTCCCCCGGACAGGGGGCCAAGGAAAAACTGTTTTTT. Translated: CASSSPGQGAKEKLFF.

This clone was picked up one time. The same CDR3 also results from other DNA sequences found in this sample. The chain employs TRBV14 and TRBJ1-1; D call uncertain. V lost 3 bases, J lost 1 base, and 6 bases lay in between. This CDR3 has 13 residues. CDR1 is SGHDN, CDR2 FVKESK, per germline. CDR3 protein: CASSQVSNTEAFF. DNA of the CDR3: TGTGCCAGCAGCCAGGTATCGAACACTGAAGCTTTCTTT. The full variable domain, with the rest looked up from reference TRBV14 and TRBJ1-1, is EAGVTQFPSHSVIEKGQTVTLRCDPISGHDNLYWYRRVMGKEIKFLLHFVKESKQDESGMPNNRFLAERTGGTYSTLKVQPAELEDSGVYFCASSQVSNTEAFFGQGTRLTVV.

This chain connects TRBV6-5 to TRBJ1-6; 7 nucleotides match TRBD1. This CDR3 has 15 residues. The junction had 9 bases not matched to a gene; V was cut back by 6 bases and J by 7 bases. The germline V gene encodes CDR1 MNHEY and CDR2 SVGAGI. The CDR3, as DNA: TGTGCCAGCAGACCCCCGGGACAGCCGAATTCACCCCTCCACTTT. It is translated as CASRPPGQPNSPLHF.

This clone was detected once. V and J are TRBV15 and TRBJ1-2; maybe TRBD1 (5 bases). Trimming left V 2 bases short and J 4 bases short, with 14 bases between. Germline CDR1 reads LNHNV; CDR2 reads YYDKDF (reference sequence). This CDR3 has 15 residues. CDR3 coding DNA: TGTGCCACCAGCAGAAACCTTGGACAAGTCTATGGCTACACCTTC. This translates into CATSRNLGQVYGYTF.

The V gene is TRBV5-1, the J gene TRBJ1-3; D uncertain. Germline V CDR1 and CDR2: SGHRS, YFSETQ. Trimming shortened V by 0 bases and J by 0 bases, and 7 bases separated the two germline ends. This CDR3 has 15 residues. The CDR3 nucleotides read TGCGCCAGCAGCTTGGCCGCGAACTCTGGAAACACCATATATTTT. Protein product: CASSLAANSGNTIYF.

The CDR3 spells CASSQDLALEAFF. The CDR3 nucleotides are TGTGCCAGCAGCCAAGATCTGGCCCTTGAAGCTTTCTTT. The chain uses TRBV14 and TRBJ1-1; no clear D. The CDR3 has 13 residues. Germline V CDR1 and CDR2: SGHDN, FVKESK. Trimming cost V 0 bases and J 7 bases, with 9 bases left between them.

In this sample, this clone turned up once. The CDR3: CASSLGWTYEDAQETQYF. CDR3 DNA sequence: TGTGCCAGCAGCTTGGGGTGGACATACGAGGACGCGCAAGAGACCCAGTACTTC. The V call is TRBV7-3, the J call TRBJ2-5; tentative D call: TRBD1 (5 bases). Trimming removed 3 bases at V and 2 bases at J, with 22 bases between. Germline lookup yields CDR1 SGHTA and CDR2 FQGTGA. The CDR3 is 18 residues long.

The rearrangement uses TRBV6-5 and TRBJ2-7; no reliable D call. Germline V gives CDR1 MNHEY, CDR2 SVGAGI. This CDR3 contains 16 residues. V lost 0 bases and J 4 bases, leaving 16 bases between the germline ends. The CDR3 loop reads CASSYSGRLALYEQYF. The DNA of the CDR3 is TGTGCCAGCAGTTACTCGGGCAGGTTGGCACTTTACGAGCAGTACTTC.

The chain recombines TRBV5-1 with TRBJ2-7; 9 positions agree with TRBD1. V lost 0 bases and J lost 6; bases outside the gene matches: 7. This CDR3 is built from 15 residues. Looked up from germline, CDR1 is SGHRS and CDR2 is YFSETQ. CDR3 coding DNA: TGCGCCAGCAGCTTGGGTGGGACAGGGTATCCCGAGCAGTACTTC. Its protein is CASSLGGTGYPEQYF.

This clone was picked up a small number of times. This chain joins TRBV4-1 and TRBJ1-5; TRBD1 aligns across 7 bases. The V gene's germline CDR1 is MGHRA and CDR2 YSYEKL. This CDR3 is built from 14 residues. V lost 0 bases, J lost 5 bases, and 1 base stayed unmatched. The CDR3 here is CASSQDDRDQPQHF. DNA of the CDR3: TGCGCCAGCAGCCAAGACGACAGGGATCAGCCCCAGCATTTT.